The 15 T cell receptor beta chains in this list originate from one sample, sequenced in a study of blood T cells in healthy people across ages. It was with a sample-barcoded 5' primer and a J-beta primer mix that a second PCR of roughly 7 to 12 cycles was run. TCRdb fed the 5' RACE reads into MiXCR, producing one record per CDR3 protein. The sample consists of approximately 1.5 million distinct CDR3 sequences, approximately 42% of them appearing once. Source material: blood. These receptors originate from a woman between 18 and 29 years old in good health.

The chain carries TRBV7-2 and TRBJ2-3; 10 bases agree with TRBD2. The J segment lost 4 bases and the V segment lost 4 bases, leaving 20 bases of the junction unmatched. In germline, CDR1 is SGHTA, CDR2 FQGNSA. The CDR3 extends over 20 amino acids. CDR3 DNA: TGTGCCAGCAGCTCCTCTCTCTTGGCTAGCGGGGGTCTATCCCCAGATACGCAGTATTTT. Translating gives CASSSSLLASGGLSPDTQYF.

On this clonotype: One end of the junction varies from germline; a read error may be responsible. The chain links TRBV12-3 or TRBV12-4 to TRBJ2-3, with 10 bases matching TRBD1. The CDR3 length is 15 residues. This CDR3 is CASSDDRGRTDAQYF. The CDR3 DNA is TGTGCCAGCAGCGACGACAGGGGGCGGACAGATGCGCAGTATTTT.

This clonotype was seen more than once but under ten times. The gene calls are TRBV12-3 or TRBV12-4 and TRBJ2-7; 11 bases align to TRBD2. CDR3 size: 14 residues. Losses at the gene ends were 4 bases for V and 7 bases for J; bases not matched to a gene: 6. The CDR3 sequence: CASSSSGGNDEQYF. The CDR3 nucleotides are TGTGCCAGCAGTTCTAGCGGGGGGAACGATGAGCAGTACTTC.

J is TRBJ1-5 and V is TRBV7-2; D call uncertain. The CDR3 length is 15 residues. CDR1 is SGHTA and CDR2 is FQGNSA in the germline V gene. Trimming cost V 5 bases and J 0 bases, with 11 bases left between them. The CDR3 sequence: CASSPGSNSNQPQHF. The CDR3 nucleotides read TGTGCCAGCAGCCCGGGTTCAAATAGCAATCAGCCCCAGCATTTT. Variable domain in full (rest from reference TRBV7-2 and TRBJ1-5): GAGVSQSPSNKVTEKGKDVELRCDPISGHTALYWYRQSLGQGLEFLIYFQGNSAPDKSGLPSDRFSAERTGGSVSTLTIQRTQQEDSAVYLCASSPGSNSNQPQHFGDGTRLSIL.

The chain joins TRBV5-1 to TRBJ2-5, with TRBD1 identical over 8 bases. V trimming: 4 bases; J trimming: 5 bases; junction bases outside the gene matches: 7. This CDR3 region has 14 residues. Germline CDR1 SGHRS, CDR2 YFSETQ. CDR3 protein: CASSLDRVMETQYF. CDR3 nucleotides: TGCGCCAGCAGCCTGGACAGGGTTATGGAGACCCAGTACTTC.

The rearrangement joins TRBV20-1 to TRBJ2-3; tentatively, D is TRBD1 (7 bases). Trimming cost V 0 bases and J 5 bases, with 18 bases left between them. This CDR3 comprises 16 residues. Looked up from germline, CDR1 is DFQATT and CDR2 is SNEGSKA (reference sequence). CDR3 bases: TGCAGTGCTAGAGATCAGGGGGGCCAACGAAAAGATACGCAGTATTTT. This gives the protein CSARDQGGQRKDTQYF.

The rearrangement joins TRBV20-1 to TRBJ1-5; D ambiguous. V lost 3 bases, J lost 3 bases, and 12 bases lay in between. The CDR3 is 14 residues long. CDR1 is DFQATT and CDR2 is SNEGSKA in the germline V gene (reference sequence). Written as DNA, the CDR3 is TGCAGTGCTAGTCGTCCCAGAGACAATCAGCCCCAGCATTTT. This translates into CSASRPRDNQPQHF.

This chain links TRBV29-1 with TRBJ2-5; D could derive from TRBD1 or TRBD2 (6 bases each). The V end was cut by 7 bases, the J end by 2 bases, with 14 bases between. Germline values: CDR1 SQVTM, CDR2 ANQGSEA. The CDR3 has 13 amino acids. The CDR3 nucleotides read TGCAGCGCTGTTCAGGGGACTCAAGAGACCCAGTACTTC. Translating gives CSAVQGTQETQYF.

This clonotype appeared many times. This chain's CDR3 is CASSLGASSYNEQFF. The CDR3, as DNA: TGCGCCAGCAGCTTGGGGGCGAGCTCCTACAATGAGCAGTTCTTC. The rearrangement joins TRBV5-1 to TRBJ2-1; D is unclear. This CDR3 comprises 15 residues. Germline V gives CDR1 SGHRS, CDR2 YFSETQ. V was clipped by 0 bases and J by 0 bases, with 7 bases between them. Complete variable domain (other parts from reference TRBV5-1 and TRBJ2-1): KAGVTQTPRYLIKTRGQQVTLSCSPISGHRSVSWYQQTPGQGLQFLFEYFSETQRNKGNFPGRFSGRQFSNSRSEMNVSTLELGDSALYLCASSLGASSYNEQFFGPGTRLTVL.

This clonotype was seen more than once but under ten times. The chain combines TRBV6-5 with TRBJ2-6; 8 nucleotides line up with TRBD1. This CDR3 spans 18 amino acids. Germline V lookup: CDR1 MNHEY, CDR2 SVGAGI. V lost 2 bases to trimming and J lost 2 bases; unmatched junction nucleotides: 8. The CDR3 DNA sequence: TGTGCCAGCAGTTACACGTGGACAGGGCGGACTGGGGCCAACGTCCTGACTTTC. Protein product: CASSYTWTGRTGANVLTF.

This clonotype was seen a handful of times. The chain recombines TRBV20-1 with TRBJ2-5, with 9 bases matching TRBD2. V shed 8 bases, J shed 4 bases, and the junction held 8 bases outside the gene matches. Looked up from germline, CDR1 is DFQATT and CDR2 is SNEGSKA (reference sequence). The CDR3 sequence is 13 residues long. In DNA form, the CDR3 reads TGCAGTACTAAGCGGGGGGCGGTAGAGACCCAGTACTTC. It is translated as CSTKRGAVETQYF.

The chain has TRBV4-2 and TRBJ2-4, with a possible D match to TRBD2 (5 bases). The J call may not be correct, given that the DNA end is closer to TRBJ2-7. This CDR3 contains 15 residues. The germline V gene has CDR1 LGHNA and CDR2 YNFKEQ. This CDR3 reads CASSQEGVGVGEQYF. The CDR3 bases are TGTGCCAGCAGCCAAGAAGGTGTGGGAGTTGGCGAGCAGTACTTC.

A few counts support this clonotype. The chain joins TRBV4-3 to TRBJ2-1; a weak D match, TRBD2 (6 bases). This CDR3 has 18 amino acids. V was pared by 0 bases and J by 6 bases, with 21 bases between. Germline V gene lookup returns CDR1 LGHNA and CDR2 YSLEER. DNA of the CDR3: TGCGCCAGCAGCCAAGAACTCCCTAGCGATTATTCTTTCAATGAGCAGTTCTTC. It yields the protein CASSQELPSDYSFNEQFF.

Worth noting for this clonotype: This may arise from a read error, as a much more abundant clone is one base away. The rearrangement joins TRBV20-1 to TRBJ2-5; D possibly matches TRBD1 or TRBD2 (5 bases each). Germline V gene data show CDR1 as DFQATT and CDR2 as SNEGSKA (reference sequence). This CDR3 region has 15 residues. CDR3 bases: TGCAGTGCTAAAGGGGACCGTGAATTCCAAGAGGCCCAGTACTTC. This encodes CSAKGDREFQEAQYF.

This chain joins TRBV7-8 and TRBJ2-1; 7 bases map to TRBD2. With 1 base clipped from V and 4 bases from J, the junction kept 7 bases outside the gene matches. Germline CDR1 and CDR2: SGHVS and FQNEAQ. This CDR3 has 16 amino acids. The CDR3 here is CASSLVTGGAYNEQFF. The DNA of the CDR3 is TGTGCCAGCAGCTTAGTGACGGGAGGAGCGTACAATGAGCAGTTCTTC.